This TCR beta chain was documented in a study of early T cells in non-severe SARS-CoV-2 infection. Tagging with unique molecular identifiers was applied to individual cDNA molecules. MiXCR was run by TCRdb on the 5' RACE reads, yielding one entry per CDR3 protein. The profile shows about 90,000 distinct CDR3 sequences, around 12% of them singletons. CDR3 length equals 13 residues. Germline loops: CDR1 SEHNR, CDR2 FQNEAQ (reference sequence). Trimming pared 2 bases from V and 5 bases from J, leaving 9 bases between. This clonotype came up a few times. Specimen: whole blood, collected at baseline. This clonotype was obtained from an adult who was a healthcare worker with PCR-confirmed SARS-CoV-2 infection or an uninfected control (not recorded which). The rearrangement uses TRBV7-9 and TRBJ2-5; D unresolved. DNA of the CDR3: TGTGCCAGCAGCTTATCGACCCCCGAGACCCAGTACTTC. This sequence encodes CASSLSTPETQYF.